These 25 T cell receptor beta chains were all obtained from the same sample, sequenced in a study of blood T cell repertoires in COVID-19. The protocol was immunoSEQ multiplex PCR, while the TCRdb copy is restricted to in-frame clones and leaves out a portion. The sample contains fewer than 250,000 clones, 75% to 90% of which appear only once. The sequencing sample was made of peripheral blood. Receptors originate from a man aged 25 to 45 with COVID-19, enrolled during active disease.

This sequence joins TRBV7-3 and TRBJ2-3; 11 nucleotides line up with TRBD2. The V gene's germline CDR1 is SGHTA and CDR2 FQGTGA. The CDR3 length is 16 residues. The ends lost 5 bases at V and 1 base at J; junction bases unmatched: 5. The CDR3 nucleotides are TGTGCCAGCAGCCCCCCGGGACTAGCGGGCACAGATACGCAGTATTTT. This encodes CASSPPGLAGTDTQYF.

This sequence joins TRBV7-3 and TRBJ1-2; the D is unclear. The CDR3 has 14 residues. Germline CDR1 SGHTA, CDR2 FQGTGA. V dropped 6 bases and J dropped 4 bases, with 15 bases sitting between them. CDR3 DNA: TGTGCCAGCAGTGAGGGTGCCGGGAGCTATGGCTACACCTTC. It codes for CASSEGAGSYGYTF. The full variable domain, rest sourced from reference TRBV7-3 and TRBJ1-2, is GAGVSQTPSNKVTEKGKYVELRCDPISGHTALYWYRQSLGQGPEFLIYFQGTGAADDSGLPNDRFFAVRPEGSVSTLKIQRTERGDSAVYLCASSEGAGSYGYTFGSGTRLTVV.

The chain joins TRBV7-2 to TRBJ2-5; the D gene is possibly TRBD1 (5 bases). The CDR3 consists of 14 residues. V lost 2 bases and J 4 bases, leaving 11 bases between the germline ends. Germline CDR1 SGHTA, CDR2 FQGNSA. CDR3 region: CASSLSRDSETQYF. The CDR3 nucleotides are TGTGCCAGCAGCTTATCCAGGGATTCAGAGACCCAGTACTTC.

This clone has only one observation. The genes are TRBV5-4 and TRBJ2-3; possibly TRBD2 for D (7 bases). Germline assignment: CDR1 SGHNT and CDR2 YYREEE (reference sequence). Trimming stripped 0 bases from V and 6 bases from J, with 20 bases between. This CDR3 is 17 amino acids long. The CDR3 here is CASSLVGGGLPPDTQYF. CDR3 DNA sequence: TGTGCCAGCAGCTTGGTGGGAGGGGGACTTCCCCCGGATACGCAGTATTTT.

The chain combines TRBV2 with TRBJ1-1; 7 bases line up with TRBD1. After removal of 6 bases from V and 3 bases from J, the junction contained 10 bases not matched to a gene. The CDR3 has 15 residues. Germline CDR1 and CDR2: SNHLY and FYNNEI. Here the CDR3 reads CASRVHQGEYTEAFF. The CDR3 DNA sequence: TGTGCCAGCAGAGTTCACCAGGGGGAGTACACTGAAGCTTTCTTT.

The chain combines TRBV9 with TRBJ2-1; TRBD2 matches 11 bases. The J segment lost 11 bases and the V segment lost 6 bases, leaving 19 bases of the junction unmatched. In germline, CDR1 is SGDLS, CDR2 YYNGEE. The CDR3 totals 17 residues. DNA of the CDR3: TGTGCCAGCACCCCTCTGTCCGGGACTAGCGGCAGCCTACAGCAGTTCTTC. Residues: CASTPLSGTSGSLQQFF.

The chain couples TRBV5-5 to TRBJ1-2, with unresolved D. Looked up from germline, CDR1 is SGHKS and CDR2 is YYEKEE (reference sequence). V was trimmed by 0 bases and J by 6 bases, leaving 9 bases between them. This CDR3 comprises 13 residues. The CDR3 here is CASSLGSSDGYTF. Here the CDR3 DNA reads TGTGCCAGCAGCTTGGGGAGCTCGGATGGCTACACCTTC.

V usage is TRBV30 and J usage is TRBJ2-3, with TRBD1 matching over 10 bases. The CDR3 sequence is 15 residues long. Germline CDR1 and CDR2: GTSNPN and SVGIG (reference sequence). V was clipped by 3 bases and J by 4 bases; unmatched bases: 7. The CDR3 sequence: CAWSIDRGLADTQYF. The CDR3 region has the DNA TGTGCCTGGAGCATCGACAGGGGGCTTGCAGATACGCAGTATTTT.

V gene TRBV27 combines with J gene TRBJ1-1; D gene uncertain. CDR1 and CDR2 (germline): MNHEY, SMNVEV (reference sequence). V dropped 7 bases and J dropped 3 bases, with 6 bases sitting between them. This CDR3 contains 11 residues. CDR3 region: CASKSDTEAFF. CDR3 bases: TGTGCCAGCAAGAGCGACACTGAAGCTTTCTTT.

This chain links TRBV19 with TRBJ1-3; weak D call: TRBD1 (5 bases). The germline gives CDR1 LNHDA, CDR2 SQIVND (reference sequence). The ends were cut back, 8 bases at V and 1 base at J, with 18 bases in the middle. The CDR3 loop spans 16 amino acids. CDR3 protein: CASSTRDSPSGNTIYF. The CDR3 coding sequence is TGTGCCAGTTCGACTAGGGACTCGCCTTCTGGAAACACCATATATTTT.

This chain links TRBV5-6 with TRBJ1-6; 7 nucleotides match TRBD1. Germline CDR1 and CDR2: SGHDT and YYEEEE. CDR3 length: 16 amino acids. V lost 5 bases and J lost 9; bases outside the gene matches: 14. The CDR3 sequence is CASSFLTGSVRSPLHF. DNA for the CDR3: TGTGCCAGCAGTTTTCTGACAGGGTCGGTACGTTCACCCCTCCACTTT.

Only one count was recorded for this clone. In DNA form, the CDR3 reads TGCGCCAGCAGACCCGACCCGGAGGCGGGACAGCCCCAGCATTTT. Residues: CASRPDPEAGQPQHF. The chain carries TRBV5-1 and TRBJ1-5; D is unresolved. The germline V and J ends were trimmed by 5 bases and 7 bases, with 19 bases remaining between them. The CDR3 spans 15 residues. The germline V gene encodes CDR1 SGHRS and CDR2 YFSETQ.

This clone has a handful of counts. The V and J genes are TRBV28 and TRBJ1-6, with 10 bases aligning to TRBD1. The CDR3 is made up of 17 amino acids. The germline CDR1 and CDR2 sequences are MDHEN and SYDVKM. After removal of 8 bases from V and 4 bases from J, the junction contained 11 bases not matched to a gene. The CDR3 here is CASWDRGFGAYNSPLHF. In DNA form, the CDR3 reads TGTGCCAGCTGGGACAGGGGTTTTGGGGCATATAATTCACCCCTCCACTTT.

The gene calls are TRBV7-3 and TRBJ2-1; tentative D call: TRBD1 (7 bases). Trimming took 4 bases from V and 3 from J, leaving 13 bases between them. From germline, CDR1 is SGHTA and CDR2 FQGTGA. CDR3 length: 15 residues. In DNA, the CDR3 is TGTGCCAGCAGCTCCTCAGGGGGGCTCTACAATGAGCAGTTCTTC. Protein: CASSSSGGLYNEQFF.

This rearrangement joins TRBV28 to TRBJ1-2, with D unresolved. The CDR3 totals 12 residues. With 4 bases removed from V and 10 bases from J, the gap between germline ends came to 13 bases. Germline CDR1 reads MDHEN; CDR2 reads SYDVKM. The CDR3: CASSWRPSNYTF. Here the CDR3 DNA reads TGTGCCAGCAGTTGGAGACCCTCGAACTACACCTTC.

This chain uses TRBV6-5 with TRBJ2-6; the match to TRBD1 covers 12 bases. The ends lost 11 bases at V and 2 bases at J; junction bases unmatched: 4. Germline V lookup: CDR1 MNHEY, CDR2 SVGAGI. CDR3 length: 15 residues. CDR3 loop: CAGGQGATGANVLTF. DNA of the CDR3: TGTGCCGGGGGACAGGGGGCGACTGGGGCCAACGTCCTGACTTTC.

The rearrangement joins TRBV4-1 to TRBJ1-3; D unclear. V dropped 0 bases and J dropped 5 bases, with 11 bases sitting between them. Germline CDR1 reads MGHRA; CDR2 reads YSYEKL. There are 15 residues in the CDR3. The CDR3 nucleotides are TGCGCCAGCAGCCAAGACCGGGATTCGAGAAACACCATATATTTT. The encoded protein is CASSQDRDSRNTIYF.

V usage is TRBV28 and J usage is TRBJ1-6, with 9 positions matching TRBD1. The germline V gene encodes CDR1 MDHEN and CDR2 SYDVKM. The CDR3 is 15 residues long. J was trimmed by 10 bases and V by 6 bases; bases with no gene match: 10. In DNA form, the CDR3 reads TGTGCCAGCAGCTCCTCCGGGACAGGGTGGTCACCCCTCCACTTT. Translating it yields CASSSSGTGWSPLHF.

The chain couples TRBV7-7 to TRBJ2-5; TRBD1 aligns across 9 bases. V lost 2 bases, J lost 7 bases, and 8 bases stayed unmatched. In germline, CDR1 is SSHAT, CDR2 FNYEAQ (reference sequence). CDR3 size: 15 residues. This CDR3 reads CASSLNLDRGGTQYF. The CDR3 bases are TGTGCCAGCAGCTTAAATCTGGACAGGGGAGGGACCCAGTACTTC.

The rearrangement links TRBV6-2 or TRBV6-3 to TRBJ1-2; TRBD1 is a possible D gene (6 bases). The CDR3 has 14 residues. Germline loops: CDR1 MNHEY, CDR2 SVGEGT. The V end lost 2 bases, the J end lost 4 bases, and 11 bases lay between the germline ends. The CDR3 DNA reads as TGTGCCAGCAGTTACGGGGGCGCAATCTATGGCTACACCTTC. It encodes CASSYGGAIYGYTF.

In DNA form, the CDR3 reads TGTGCCAGCAGTTCCAACAGGGGCTACGAGCAGTACTTC. Translating gives CASSSNRGYEQYF. The chain has TRBV28 and TRBJ2-7; the match to TRBD1 covers 7 bases. CDR1 and CDR2 (germline): MDHEN, SYDVKM. CDR3 length equals 13 residues. Germline trimming cut 4 bases from V and 3 bases from J; bases unmatched to any gene: 3.

The chain combines TRBV6-2 or TRBV6-3 with TRBJ1-2; no firm D call. V was shortened by 2 bases and J by 7 bases, with 11 bases between the two germline ends. This CDR3 has 13 residues. Germline CDR1 reads MNHEY; CDR2 reads SVGEGT. This CDR3 is CASSYVAVGGYTF. CDR3 coding DNA: TGTGCCAGCAGTTACGTGGCGGTAGGTGGCTACACCTTC.

This chain joins TRBV7-2 and TRBJ1-4, with 9 bases matching TRBD1. Germline CDR1 is SGHTA and CDR2 is FQGNSA. This CDR3 comprises 18 residues. Losses at the gene ends were 1 base for V and 0 bases for J; bases not matched to a gene: 6. The CDR3, as DNA: TGTGCCAGCAGCTTAGTGGGACAGGGATCCCCAACTAATGAAAAACTGTTTTTT. Amino acids: CASSLVGQGSPTNEKLFF.

The rearrangement links TRBV19 to TRBJ1-1; 7 bases line up with TRBD1. The CDR3 runs to 19 residues. The V and J ends lost 3 bases and 6 bases, in that order; junction bases with no gene match: 22. Germline V gene data show CDR1 as LNHDA and CDR2 as SQIVND (reference sequence). The CDR3 DNA follows: TGTGCCAGTAGTATTGGGGGGACAGATGGTGCTATGGGGTCTGCTGAAGCTTTCTTT. This sequence encodes CASSIGGTDGAMGSAEAFF.

This rearrangement joins TRBV28 to TRBJ2-7; 11 bases fit TRBD2. The germline V gene has CDR1 MDHEN and CDR2 SYDVKM. This CDR3 has 15 amino acids. V lost 4 bases, J lost 6 bases, and 8 bases stayed unmatched. This CDR3 is CASSYSGRGYSEQYF. The CDR3 region has the DNA TGTGCCAGCAGTTATAGCGGGAGGGGCTACTCCGAGCAGTACTTC.